Below are 20 T cell receptor beta chains sequenced from a single sample in a study of tissue T cells after allogeneic stem cell transplantation. Assay used: immunoSEQ multiplex PCR; TCRdb lists only in-frame clones, some missing. The sample shows 20,000 to 25,000 clones, 55% to 75% of them seen only once. The material sequenced was spleen. These TCRs come from a female BALB/c mouse in good health. These mice share the MHC haplotype H2-d.

In the case of this clone: The genes are named according to mouse. CDR3 DNA, as far as it was read: TGTGCCAGCGGTGATAGACCCGGGGGAAACACAGAAGTCTTC. Translating gives CASGDRPGGNTEVF. The entire CDR3 protein reads CASGDRPGGNTEVFF. The V gene is TRBV13-2, the J gene TRBJ1-1; a possible D gene is TRBD1 (5 bases). The read halts 1 residue ahead of the CDR3 end, with the missing end drawn from the germline J gene. V was pared by 1 base and J by 1 base, with 11 bases between. The CDR3 totals 15 residues. The V gene's germline CDR1 is NNHNN and CDR2 SYGAGS (reference sequence).

Note on this clone: Mouse gene names and germline throughout. CDR3 bases read: TGTGCCAGCAGCTCCGGGACTGGGGGGAACTATGCTGAGCAGTTC. It specifies CASSSGTGGNYAEQF. The complete CDR3 sequence is CASSSGTGGNYAEQFF. This chain connects TRBV3 to TRBJ2-1; TRBD2 agrees at 12 bases. From the germline J gene comes the end of the CDR3, since the read stops 1 residue before it. Germline CDR1 and CDR2: SNHLY and FYNGKV (reference sequence). This CDR3 has 16 amino acids. V was pared by 4 bases and J by 1 base, with 2 bases of the junction left unmatched. The whole variable domain, filled in from reference TRBV3 and TRBJ2-1, reads GPKVLQIPSHQIIDMGQMVTLNCDPVSNHLYFYWYKQILGQQMEFLVNFYNGKVMEKSKLFKDQFSVERPDGSYFTLKIQPTALEDSAVYFCASSSGTGGNYAEQFFGPGTRLTVL.

In the case of this clone: The genes and germline here are from mouse. The CDR3 end falls 1 residue outside the read, so it is completed with the germline J gene. The chain links TRBV4 to TRBJ1-1; 9 nucleotides align to TRBD1. In germline, CDR1 is LGHDT, CDR2 YNNKQL (reference sequence). The V segment lost 5 bases and the J segment 11 bases; nucleotides outside the gene matches: 6. This CDR3 is 12 amino acids long. The covered CDR3 bases are TGTGCCAGCAGCCAGGGACAGGGTGGGGTCTTC. Translating it yields CASSQGQGGVF. The full CDR3 is CASSQGQGGVFF.

Regarding this clone: These gene names are mouse names. The CDR3 end lies 1 residue beyond the end of the read and is filled in from the germline J gene. The rearrangement joins TRBV13-2 to TRBJ2-5, with 11 bases aligning to TRBD2. CDR1 and CDR2 from the germline V gene are NNHNN and SYGAGS (reference sequence). CDR3 length: 18 amino acids. The V and J ends lost 5 bases and 6 bases, in that order; junction bases with no gene match: 17. This CDR3 is CASGDFSSRTGGRDTQYF. The part of the CDR3 DNA that was read is TGTGCCAGCGGCGATTTCTCCTCTAGGACTGGGGGGCGGGACACCCAGTAC.

In regard to this clone: Mouse gene names apply. The read falls 1 residue short of the CDR3 end, and the missing part is taken from the germline J gene. The chain has TRBV19 and TRBJ2-5; 7 nucleotides agree with TRBD1. CDR1 and CDR2 (germline): FNHDT, SITEND (reference sequence). The CDR3 consists of 13 residues. Trimming cost V 9 bases and J 2 bases; bases outside gene matches: 6. The CDR3 bases that were read are TGTGCCAACCCACAGGGGACCCAAGACACCCAGTAC. It is translated as CANPQGTQDTQY. The whole CDR3 protein is CANPQGTQDTQYF.

Note on this clone: Genes and germline are mouse. The CDR3 is cut off 1 residue early in the read; its end comes from the germline J gene. The chain recombines TRBV13-2 with TRBJ2-2, with TRBD1 identical over 7 bases. V lost 2 bases and J lost 2; bases outside the gene matches: 9. CDR3 length equals 17 residues. Germline V gives CDR1 NNHNN, CDR2 SYGAGS (reference sequence). CDR3 bases read: TGTGCCAGCGGTGAGCAGACAGGGAAGGCGAACACCGGGCAGCTCTAC. Encoded protein: CASGEQTGKANTGQLY. The entire CDR3 reads CASGEQTGKANTGQLYF.

This clone was observed a single time. Gene and germline names: mouse. The read halts 1 residue ahead of the CDR3 end, with the missing end drawn from the germline J gene. This specimen includes other DNA sequences encoding the same CDR3. This rearrangement joins TRBV13-2 to TRBJ2-7; TRBD2 might be the D (6 bases). The CDR3 runs 12 residues. V was clipped by 2 bases and J by 3 bases, with 6 bases between them. Germline V gene lookup returns CDR1 NNHNN and CDR2 SYGAGS (reference sequence). The CDR3 protein is CASGELGYEQYF. CDR3 DNA, as far as it was read: TGTGCCAGCGGTGAACTGGGCTATGAACAGTAC.

This clone has more than one count but fewer than ten. Germline and genes here are mouse. Read sequence stops 1 residue before the CDR3 end, and the germline J gene provides the missing end. This chain links TRBV13-1 with TRBJ2-7; 10 bases fit TRBD2. The CDR3 spans 14 residues. The V segment lost 0 bases and the J segment 7 bases; nucleotides outside the gene matches: 4. Germline loops: CDR1 NSHNY, CDR2 SYGAGN. The CDR3 reads CASSDVLGGREQYF. The part of the CDR3 DNA that was read is TGTGCCAGCAGTGATGTGCTGGGGGGGCGGGAACAGTAC.

This clone occurred a few times. Germline and genes here are mouse. The read is 1 residue too short to cover the CDR3 end, so that end is filled in from the germline J gene. The rearrangement joins TRBV13-2 to TRBJ2-7; the match to TRBD2 covers 10 bases. The CDR3 has 15 residues. Trimming removed 0 bases from V and 3 bases from J; junction bases left unmatched: 3. The V gene's germline CDR1 is NNHNN and CDR2 SYGAGS (reference sequence). CDR3: CASGDATGGDYEQYF. The DNA read from the CDR3 is TGTGCCAGCGGTGATGCCACTGGGGGGGACTATGAACAGTAC.

Worth noting for this clone: The genes and germline here are from mouse. The read finishes 1 residue shy of the CDR3 end, and the germline J gene is used to complete it. The genes are TRBV13-2 and TRBJ1-4; 8 bases line up with TRBD1. The germline V gene has CDR1 NNHNN and CDR2 SYGAGS (reference sequence). There are 14 residues in the CDR3. Unmatched junction bases numbered 4, after V lost 5 bases and J lost 4 bases. The sequenced CDR3 bases are TGTGCCAGCGGGTACAGGGGGGGCAACGAAAGATTATTT. Residues: CASGYRGGNERLF. The CDR3 in its entirety is CASGYRGGNERLFF.

This clone has just a few counts. Gene names follow the mouse nomenclature. The read stops 1 residue short of the end of the CDR3; the missing end is completed from the germline J gene. V and J are TRBV13-3 and TRBJ1-3, with D tentatively TRBD1 (6 bases). The V gene's germline CDR1 is NNHDY and CDR2 SYVADS. The CDR3 runs 15 residues. Deletions cut 1 base from V and 0 bases from J, with 8 bases between. Incomplete CDR3 DNA: TGTGCCAGCAGTGATAACAGGGATTCTGGAAATACGCTCTAT. Protein product: CASSDNRDSGNTLY. The whole CDR3 is CASSDNRDSGNTLYF.

Concerning this clone: Gene names denote mouse genes. From the germline J gene comes the end of the CDR3, since the read stops 1 residue before it. J is TRBJ2-7 and V is TRBV13-2; 7 bases align to TRBD1. Germline V lookup: CDR1 NNHNN, CDR2 SYGAGS (reference sequence). This CDR3 is built from 13 residues. With 3 bases clipped from V and 2 bases from J, the junction kept 2 bases outside the gene matches. The CDR3 sequence: CASGGGTAYEQYF. Partial CDR3 DNA: TGTGCCAGCGGTGGCGGGACAGCCTATGAACAGTAC.

This clone was detected only once. Gene names are mouse gene names. The DNA ends 1 residue before the CDR3 does, and the rest of the CDR3 is filled in from the germline J gene. This chain links TRBV1 with TRBJ2-4, with D perhaps TRBD1 or TRBD2 (5 bases each). Between the trimmed V and J ends, which lost 0 bases and 0 bases, there was a span of 10 bases. This CDR3 has 16 amino acids. The germline CDR1 and CDR2 sequences are NSQYPW and LRSPGD (reference sequence). The covered CDR3 bases are TGCACCTGCAGTGCAGATTCCCGGGGGAGTCAAAACACCTTGTAC. It translates to CTCSADSRGSQNTLY. The CDR3 in full is CTCSADSRGSQNTLYF. Together with reference TRBV1 and TRBJ2-4, the CDR3 gives the full variable domain: VTLLEQNPRWRLVPRGQAVNLRCILKNSQYPWMSWYQQDLQKQLQWLFTLRSPGDKEVKSLPGADYLATRVTDTELRLQVANMSQGRTLYCTCSADSRGSQNTLYFGAGTRLSVL.

This clone was counted a single time. Mouse gene names and germline throughout. The read gets to within 1 residue of the CDR3 end, and the germline J gene fills in the rest. The chain links TRBV19 to TRBJ2-1, with TRBD1 identical over 9 bases. CDR1 FNHDT and CDR2 SITEND come from the germline V gene (reference sequence). The V segment lost 4 bases and the J segment 5 bases; nucleotides outside the gene matches: 7. CDR3 length: 15 amino acids. The CDR3 DNA, read in part, is TGTGCCAGCAGTCCCCGACAGGGGGGGGATGCTGAGCAGTTC. It encodes CASSPRQGGDAEQF. The entire CDR3 protein reads CASSPRQGGDAEQFF.

Points on this clone: Gene names are mouse gene names. The missing CDR3 end, 1 residue past where the read stops, is filled in from the germline J gene. The chain couples TRBV13-2 to TRBJ1-4, with 10 positions matching TRBD1. V lost 1 base and J lost 7; bases outside the gene matches: 4. This CDR3 has 15 residues. Germline V lookup: CDR1 NNHNN, CDR2 SYGAGS (reference sequence). CDR3 sequence reads: CASGDTGQGLERLFF. The sequenced part of the CDR3 DNA is TGTGCCAGCGGTGATACGGGACAGGGGCTCGAAAGATTATTT.

Turning to this clone: Mouse names are used for the genes. The read terminates 1 residue ahead of where the CDR3 ends, so the germline J gene completes it. The chain is built from TRBV13-2 and TRBJ1-2; 8 bases align to TRBD1. Germline V CDR1 and CDR2: NNHNN, SYGAGS (reference sequence). V shed 3 bases, J shed 2 bases, and the junction held 6 bases outside the gene matches. The CDR3 is made up of 15 amino acids. CDR3 DNA (partial): TGTGCCAGCGGTGGCAGGGGGCGCCCCAACTCCGACTACACC. It specifies CASGGRGRPNSDYT. The entire CDR3 protein is CASGGRGRPNSDYTF.

This clone was counted only a few times. Mouse germline and gene names are used. The read ends 1 residue shy of where the CDR3 ends; the end is completed using the germline J gene. Other DNA sequences in this specimen translate into the identical CDR3. The rearrangement joins TRBV2 to TRBJ1-4; weak D call: TRBD1 (6 bases). Trimming took 1 base from V and 3 from J, leaving 6 bases between them. The germline V gene encodes CDR1 LGHNA and CDR2 YSYQKL. The CDR3 contains 14 residues. CDR3 region: CASSQGTANERLFF. The covered CDR3 bases are TGTGCCAGCAGCCAAGGGACAGCCAACGAAAGATTATTT.

On this clone: Each gene name is a mouse one. The read halts 1 residue ahead of the CDR3 end, with the missing end drawn from the germline J gene. V gene TRBV20 combines with J gene TRBJ2-4; possible D gene TRBD1, 6 bases. Trimming took 0 bases from V and 0 from J, leaving 7 bases between them. CDR3 size: 14 residues. CDR1 and CDR2 from the germline V gene are GFQATS and STVNSAI. CDR3 region: CGAREGQSQNTLYF. CDR3 bases read: TGTGGTGCTAGGGAGGGACAAAGTCAAAACACCTTGTAC. Combining the CDR3 with reference TRBV20 and TRBJ2-4 gives the whole variable domain GALVYQYPRRTICKSGTSMRMECQAVGFQATSVAWYRQSPQKTFELIALSTVNSAIKYEQNFTQEKFPISHPNLSFSSMTVLNAYLEDRGLYLCGAREGQSQNTLYFGAGTRLSVL.

Note on this clone: Genes and germline come from the mouse. Sequencing ends 1 residue short of the CDR3 end; the germline J gene provides the rest. The chain links TRBV19 to TRBJ2-1; D is possibly TRBD2 (5 bases). V was pared by 6 bases and J by 2 bases, with 6 bases between. From germline, CDR1 is FNHDT and CDR2 SITEND (reference sequence). This CDR3 contains 12 residues. CDR3 DNA, as far as it was read: TGTGCCAGCATTGGGGACTATGCTGAGCAGTTC. This gives the protein CASIGDYAEQF. The full-length CDR3 reads as CASIGDYAEQFF.

With respect to this clone: Germline and genes here are mouse. The CDR3 extends 1 residue past the end of the read, so its final part is completed from the germline J gene. The chain combines TRBV1 with TRBJ2-2; D is unresolved. Per the germline V gene, CDR1 is NSQYPW and CDR2 is LRSPGD (reference sequence). CDR3 length: 12 residues. Deletions cut 3 bases from V and 3 bases from J, with 2 bases between. The part of the CDR3 DNA that was read is TGCACCTGCAGTGCCCACACCGGGCAGCTCTAC. Protein product: CTCSAHTGQLY. Given in full, the CDR3 is CTCSAHTGQLYF.